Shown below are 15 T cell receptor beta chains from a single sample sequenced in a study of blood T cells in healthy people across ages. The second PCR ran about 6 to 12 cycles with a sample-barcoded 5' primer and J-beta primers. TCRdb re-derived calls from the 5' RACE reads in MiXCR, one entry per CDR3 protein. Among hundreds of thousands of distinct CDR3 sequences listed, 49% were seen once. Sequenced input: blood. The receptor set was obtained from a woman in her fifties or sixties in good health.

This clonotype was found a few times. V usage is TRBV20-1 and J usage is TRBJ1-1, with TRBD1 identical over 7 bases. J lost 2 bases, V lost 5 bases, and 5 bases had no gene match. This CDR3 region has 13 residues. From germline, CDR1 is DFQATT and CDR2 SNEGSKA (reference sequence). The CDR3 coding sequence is TGCAGTGCTGCCGGGACAGCTAACACTGAAGCTTTCTTT. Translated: CSAAGTANTEAFF.

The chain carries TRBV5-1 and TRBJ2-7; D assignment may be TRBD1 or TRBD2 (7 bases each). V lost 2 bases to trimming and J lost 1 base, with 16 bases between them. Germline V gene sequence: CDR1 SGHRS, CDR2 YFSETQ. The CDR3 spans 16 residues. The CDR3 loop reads CASSFTSGTASYEQYF. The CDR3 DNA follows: TGCGCCAGCAGCTTCACCAGCGGGACAGCATCCTACGAGCAGTACTTC.

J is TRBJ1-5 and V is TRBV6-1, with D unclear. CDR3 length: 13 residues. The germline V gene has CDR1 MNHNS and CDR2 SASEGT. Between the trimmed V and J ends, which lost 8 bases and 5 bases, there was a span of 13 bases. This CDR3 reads CASGREQYQPQHF. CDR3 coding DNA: TGTGCCAGCGGGCGGGAGCAATATCAGCCCCAGCATTTT.

The CDR3 protein is CAVLRRGTDGYTF. The DNA for the CDR3 is TGTGCCGTACTTCGCAGGGGAACGGATGGCTACACCTTC. The chain couples TRBV2 to TRBJ1-2; D possibly corresponds to TRBD1 (6 bases). The germline V gene encodes CDR1 SNHLY and CDR2 FYNNEI. The germline V and J ends were trimmed by 11 bases and 6 bases, with 19 bases remaining between them. The CDR3 covers 13 residues.

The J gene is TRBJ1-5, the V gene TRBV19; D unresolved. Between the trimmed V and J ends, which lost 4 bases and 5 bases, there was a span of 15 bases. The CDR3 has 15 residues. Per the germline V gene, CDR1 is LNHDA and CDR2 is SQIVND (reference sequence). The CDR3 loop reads CASSNLLRRDQPQHF. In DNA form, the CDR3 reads TGTGCCAGTAGTAATTTGCTAAGGAGGGATCAGCCCCAGCATTTT. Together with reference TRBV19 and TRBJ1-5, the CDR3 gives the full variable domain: DGGITQSPKYLFRKEGQNVTLSCEQNLNHDAMYWYRQDPGQGLRLIYYSQIVNDFQKGDIAEGYSVSREKKESFPLTVTSAQKNPTAFYLCASSNLLRRDQPQHFGDGTRLSIL.

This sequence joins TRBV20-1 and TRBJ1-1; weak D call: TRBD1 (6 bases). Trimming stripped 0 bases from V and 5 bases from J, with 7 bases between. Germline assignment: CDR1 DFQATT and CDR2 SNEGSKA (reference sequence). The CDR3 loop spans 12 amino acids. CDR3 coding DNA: TGCAGTGCTAGAGAGGGGGCAACTGAAGCTTTCTTT. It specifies CSAREGATEAFF.

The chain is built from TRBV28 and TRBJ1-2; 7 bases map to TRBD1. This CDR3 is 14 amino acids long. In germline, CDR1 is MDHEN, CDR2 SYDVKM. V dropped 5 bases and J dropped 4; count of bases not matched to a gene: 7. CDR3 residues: CASSPGQPFYGYTF. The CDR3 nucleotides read TGTGCCAGCAGTCCGGGACAGCCCTTCTATGGCTACACCTTC.

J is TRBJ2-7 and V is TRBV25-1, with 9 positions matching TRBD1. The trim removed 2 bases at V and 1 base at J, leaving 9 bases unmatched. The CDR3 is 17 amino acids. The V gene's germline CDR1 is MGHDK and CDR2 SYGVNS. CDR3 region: CASSEPSGQGYSYEQYF. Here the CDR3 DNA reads TGTGCCAGCAGTGAACCCTCGGGACAGGGTTATTCCTACGAGCAGTACTTC.

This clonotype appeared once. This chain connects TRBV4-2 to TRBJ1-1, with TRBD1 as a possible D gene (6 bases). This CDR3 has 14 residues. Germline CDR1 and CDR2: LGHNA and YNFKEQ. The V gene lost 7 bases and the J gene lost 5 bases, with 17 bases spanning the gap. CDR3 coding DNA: TGTGCCAGCACCAAGGGGGAGGTATGGACTGAAGCTTTCTTT. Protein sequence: CASTKGEVWTEAFF.

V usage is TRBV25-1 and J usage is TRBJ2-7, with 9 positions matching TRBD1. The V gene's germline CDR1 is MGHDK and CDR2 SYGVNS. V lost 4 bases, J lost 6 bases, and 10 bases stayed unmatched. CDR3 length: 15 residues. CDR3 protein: CASSGPGTGSGEQYF. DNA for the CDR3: TGTGCCAGCAGTGGTCCCGGGACAGGGAGTGGCGAGCAGTACTTC.

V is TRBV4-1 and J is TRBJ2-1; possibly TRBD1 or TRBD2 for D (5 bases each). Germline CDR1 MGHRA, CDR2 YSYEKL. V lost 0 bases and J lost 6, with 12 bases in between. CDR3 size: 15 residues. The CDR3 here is CASSQDQSRGNEQFF. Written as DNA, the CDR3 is TGCGCCAGCAGCCAAGACCAATCGAGGGGCAATGAGCAGTTCTTC.

CDR3 bases: TGCGCCAGCAGCTTGACAGGGCACACCGGGGAGCTGTTTTTT. This sequence encodes CASSLTGHTGELFF. The rearrangement links TRBV5-1 to TRBJ2-2, with D possibly being TRBD1 (6 bases). The CDR3 totals 14 residues. V was cut by 1 base and J by 3 bases, with 7 bases left in between. Germline lookup yields CDR1 SGHRS and CDR2 YFSETQ.

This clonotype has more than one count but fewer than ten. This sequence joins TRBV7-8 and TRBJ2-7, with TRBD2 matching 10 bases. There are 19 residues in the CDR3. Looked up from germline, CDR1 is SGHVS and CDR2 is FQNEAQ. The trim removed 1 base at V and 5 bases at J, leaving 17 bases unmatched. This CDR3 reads CASSLDPPASGSIWDEQYF. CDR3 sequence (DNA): TGTGCCAGCAGCTTAGACCCCCCGGCTAGCGGGAGTATTTGGGACGAGCAGTACTTC. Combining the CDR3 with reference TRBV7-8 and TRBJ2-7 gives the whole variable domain GAGVSQSPRYKVAKRGQDVALRCDPISGHVSLFWYQQALGQGPEFLTYFQNEAQLDKSGLPSDRFFAERPEGSVSTLKIQRTQQEDSAVYLCASSLDPPASGSIWDEQYFGPGTRLTVT.

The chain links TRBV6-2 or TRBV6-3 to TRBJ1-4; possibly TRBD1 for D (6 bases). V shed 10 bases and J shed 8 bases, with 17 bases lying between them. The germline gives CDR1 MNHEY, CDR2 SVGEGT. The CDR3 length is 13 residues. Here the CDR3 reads CAIWDIAGEKLFF. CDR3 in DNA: TGTGCCATATGGGACATCGCAGGGGAAAAACTGTTTTTT.

The CDR3 DNA reads as TGTGCCAGCCGAACTAGGGAGATTGGCACTGAAGCTTTCTTT. It yields the protein CASRTREIGTEAFF. V is TRBV28 and J is TRBJ1-1, with D unresolved. With 8 bases removed from V and 4 bases from J, the gap between germline ends came to 17 bases. Germline loops: CDR1 MDHEN, CDR2 SYDVKM. CDR3 length equals 14 residues.